These 30 T cell receptor beta chains came from one sample sequenced in a study of T cells after somatic rescue of genetic block (dated by TCRdb to 2020 to 2021). The library was prepared using the immunoSEQ multiplex PCR assay. TCRdb retrieved this table from immuneACCESS and kept in-frame rearrangements only. Not all clones are present; in checked studies, unresolved V genes account for under half, and no reason is known for the remainder. This sample is represented by about 10,000 clones; around 70% of them were singletons. The top ten constitute about 22% of the sample. Sequencing was performed on peripheral blood mononuclear cells (PBMCs). These receptors all come from a boy aged 5-17 years.

V gene TRBV5-1 combines with J gene TRBJ2-3; D tentatively reads TRBD1 or TRBD2 (5 bases each). V was pared by 2 bases and J by 5 bases, with 9 bases between. Per germline, CDR1 SGHRS and CDR2 YFSETQ. This CDR3 comprises 13 residues. The CDR3 loop is CASSFGGRDTQYF. DNA of the CDR3: TGCGCCAGCAGCTTTGGGGGAAGAGATACGCAGTATTTT.

The chain joins TRBV27 to TRBJ2-1, with TRBD1 matching over 11 bases. Germline assignment: CDR1 MNHEY and CDR2 SMNVEV (reference sequence). The junction had 8 bases not matched to a gene; V was cut back by 2 bases and J by 2 bases. The CDR3 has 18 amino acids. The CDR3 spells CASSLRDWGQGAYNEQFF. DNA of the CDR3: TGTGCCAGCAGTTTAAGGGACTGGGGACAGGGGGCCTACAATGAGCAGTTCTTC.

The rearrangement links TRBV11-3 to TRBJ2-6, with TRBD1 matching 10 bases. The V gene's germline CDR1 is SGHNT and CDR2 YENEEA. There are 17 residues in the CDR3. Losses at the gene ends were 5 bases for V and 1 base for J; bases not matched to a gene: 5. The CDR3 loop is CASSRTGGSSGANVLTF. In DNA form, the CDR3 reads TGTGCCAGCAGCAGGACAGGGGGATCATCTGGGGCCAACGTCCTGACTTTC.

J is TRBJ1-5 and V is TRBV19, with TRBD1 as a possible D gene (5 bases). CDR1 is LNHDA and CDR2 is SQIVND in the germline V gene (reference sequence). The CDR3 has 16 amino acids. V lost 7 bases and J 2 bases, leaving 18 bases between the germline ends. The CDR3 here is CASTVEGSVGNQPQHF. CDR3 DNA sequence: TGTGCCAGTACCGTGGAGGGGAGTGTAGGCAATCAGCCCCAGCATTTT.

The CDR3 DNA sequence: TGTGCCAGCAGTGCCCGGGCTAGCGGGAGGATCGATGAGCAGTTCTTC. Protein sequence: CASSARASGRIDEQFF. The chain carries TRBV27 and TRBJ2-1, with 11 bases lining up with TRBD2. The V segment lost 5 bases and the J segment 8 bases; nucleotides outside the gene matches: 11. CDR1 MNHEY and CDR2 SMNVEV come from the germline V gene (reference sequence). CDR3 size: 16 residues.

The chain couples TRBV27 to TRBJ2-7; no clear D. Trimming stripped 4 bases from V and 2 bases from J, with 15 bases between. The CDR3 runs 15 residues. Germline V gene sequence: CDR1 MNHEY, CDR2 SMNVEV (reference sequence). This chain's CDR3 is CASSSPGAPPYEQYF. In nucleotides, the CDR3 is TGTGCCAGCAGTTCTCCAGGCGCACCCCCCTACGAGCAGTACTTC.

This clone appeared a few times. The chain's CDR3 is CASSSLGAGGREQYF. For the CDR3, the DNA is TGTGCCAGCAGCTCTCTTGGAGCGGGAGGGCGCGAGCAGTACTTC. The chain carries TRBV27 and TRBJ2-7, with TRBD2 matching over 10 bases. The CDR3 runs to 15 residues. Germline assignment: CDR1 MNHEY and CDR2 SMNVEV (reference sequence). J was trimmed by 6 bases and V by 6 bases; bases with no gene match: 11.

In DNA form, the CDR3 reads TGTGCCACCAGGACTCCTCCCTACGAGCAGTACTTC. Translating gives CATRTPPYEQYF. The V and J genes are TRBV10-3 and TRBJ2-7; the D gene is possibly TRBD2 (5 bases). This CDR3 spans 12 amino acids. Germline lookup yields CDR1 ENHRY and CDR2 SYGVKD. With 10 bases removed from V and 2 bases from J, the gap between germline ends came to 12 bases.

The V call is TRBV28, the J call TRBJ2-7, with D possibly TRBD2 on 5 matching bases. Trimming removed 7 bases at V and 7 bases at J, with 20 bases between. The CDR3 has 14 residues. Germline V lookup: CDR1 MDHEN, CDR2 SYDVKM. This CDR3 reads CASKEAYREAEQYF. DNA of the CDR3: TGTGCCAGCAAGGAGGCTTATCGGGAAGCTGAGCAGTACTTC. The variable domain in full, with the rest retrieved from reference TRBV28 and TRBJ2-7, is DVKVTQSSRYLVKRTGEKVFLECVQDMDHENMFWYRQDPGLGLRLIYFSYDVKMKEKGDIPEGYSVSREKKERFSLILESASTNQTSMYLCASKEAYREAEQYFGPGTRLTVT.

V and J are TRBV14 and TRBJ2-7, with 9 bases matching TRBD2. The CDR3 has 14 amino acids. CDR1 and CDR2 from the germline V gene are SGHDN and FVKESK. Germline trimming cut 4 bases from V and 9 bases from J; bases unmatched to any gene: 10. The CDR3 sequence is CASSPAGGLSVQYF. In DNA, the CDR3 is TGTGCCAGCAGCCCCGCGGGGGGGCTCTCAGTGCAGTACTTC.

The J gene is TRBJ1-5, the V gene TRBV6-9; tentatively, D is TRBD1 (5 bases). The CDR3 consists of 15 residues. Germline values: CDR1 MNHGY, CDR2 SVAAGI. Trimming stripped 4 bases from V and 1 base from J, with 11 bases between. CDR3 residues: CASSLGGGSNQPQHF. CDR3 in DNA: TGTGCCAGCAGTTTGGGCGGGGGGAGCAATCAGCCCCAGCATTTT.

The chain joins TRBV10-3 to TRBJ1-1, with D possibly TRBD1 on 5 matching bases. V was clipped by 4 bases and J by 4 bases, with 10 bases between them. The CDR3 spans 13 residues. Per germline, CDR1 ENHRY and CDR2 SYGVKD. CDR3 sequence: CAISVGTFTEAFF. The CDR3 DNA follows: TGTGCCATCAGTGTCGGGACCTTCACTGAAGCTTTCTTT.

The chain recombines TRBV5-6 with TRBJ2-7, with D tentatively TRBD1 or TRBD2 (7 bases each). This CDR3 is built from 14 residues. Between the trimmed V and J ends, which lost 7 bases and 2 bases, there was a span of 16 bases. Germline V gene sequence: CDR1 SGHDT, CDR2 YYEEEE. The CDR3 nucleotides read TGTGCCAGCCGCGCCAGGGGGACTACCTACGAGCAGTACTTC. Translation: CASRARGTTYEQYF.

This chain links TRBV5-1 with TRBJ1-3; TRBD1 agrees at 12 bases. The J segment lost 0 bases and the V segment lost 1 base, leaving 5 bases of the junction unmatched. Germline V CDR1 and CDR2: SGHRS, YFSETQ. The CDR3 extends over 18 amino acids. The CDR3 DNA reads TGCGCCAGCAGCTTGCAAGGGACAGGGGGCCTCTCTGGAAACACCATATATTTT. It yields the protein CASSLQGTGGLSGNTIYF. The entire variable domain, with the rest obtained from reference TRBV5-1 and TRBJ1-3, is as follows: KAGVTQTPRYLIKTRGQQVTLSCSPISGHRSVSWYQQTPGQGLQFLFEYFSETQRNKGNFPGRFSGRQFSNSRSEMNVSTLELGDSALYLCASSLQGTGGLSGNTIYFGEGSWLTVV.

The chain links TRBV2 to TRBJ2-2, with D perhaps TRBD1 or TRBD2 (6 bases each). Germline V gives CDR1 SNHLY, CDR2 FYNNEI. V lost 6 bases, J lost 5 bases, and 16 bases lay in between. The CDR3 spans 15 residues. The CDR3 nucleotides are TGTGCCAGCAGCGTCGTACAGGGAGGTACCGGGGAGCTGTTTTTT. Its translation: CASSVVQGGTGELFF.

The genes are TRBV6-6 and TRBJ1-2, with 8 bases identical to TRBD1. Trimming at V came to 9 bases and at J to 1 base, leaving 7 bases not matched to a gene. Germline CDR1 and CDR2: MNHNY and SVGAGI (reference sequence). CDR3 length: 14 residues. This CDR3 reads CASRPTGVNYGYTF. In DNA form, the CDR3 reads TGTGCCAGTCGCCCGACAGGGGTTAACTATGGCTACACCTTC.

This chain uses TRBV7-6 with TRBJ2-2; TRBD1 agrees at 7 bases. Germline trimming cut 3 bases from V and 1 base from J; bases unmatched to any gene: 2. In germline, CDR1 is SGHVS, CDR2 FNYEAQ. This CDR3 has 15 amino acids. The CDR3 region has the DNA TGTGCCAGCAGCTTGAGGGACAGGAACACCGGGGAGCTGTTTTTT. Translation: CASSLRDRNTGELFF.

This rearrangement joins TRBV7-8 to TRBJ1-2; D remains unclear. The V gene's germline CDR1 is SGHVS and CDR2 FQNEAQ. The CDR3 sequence is 12 residues long. V lost 3 bases, J lost 8 bases, and 10 bases lay in between. CDR3 nucleotides: TGTGCCAGCAGCTTTGGAACGGGAGGCTACACCTTC. This gives the protein CASSFGTGGYTF.

The chain recombines TRBV10-2 with TRBJ2-7, with D tentatively TRBD2 (6 bases). The V end was cut by 2 bases, the J end by 3 bases, with 14 bases between. CDR3 size: 15 residues. Looked up from germline, CDR1 is WSHSY and CDR2 is SAAADI. The CDR3 nucleotides are TGCGCCAGCAGTGAGACGCCGGGACTTCACTACGAGCAGTACTTC. This gives the protein CASSETPGLHYEQYF.

The CDR3 region is CASSVQGKYQPQHF. The DNA for the CDR3 is TGTGCCAGCAGTGTACAAGGGAAATATCAGCCCCAGCATTTT. The chain recombines TRBV2 with TRBJ1-5; D call uncertain. V shed 4 bases and J shed 5 bases, with 12 bases lying between them. This CDR3 spans 14 amino acids. Per germline, CDR1 SNHLY and CDR2 FYNNEI.

V gene TRBV15 combines with J gene TRBJ2-2, with D maybe TRBD1 (5 bases). There are 13 residues in the CDR3. In germline, CDR1 is LNHNV, CDR2 YYDKDF (reference sequence). Trimming left V 7 bases short and J 2 bases short, with 8 bases between. CDR3 nucleotide sequence: TGTGCCACCAAAGGGGTTAACACCGGGGAGCTGTTTTTT. This sequence encodes CATKGVNTGELFF.

This clone showed up just once. This chain links TRBV6-6 with TRBJ2-3; D ambiguous. The length of the CDR3 is 13 residues. The germline gives CDR1 MNHNY, CDR2 SVGAGI (reference sequence). Between the trimmed V and J ends, which lost 5 bases and 3 bases, there was a span of 9 bases. In DNA form, the CDR3 reads TGTGCCAGCAGTCCCGGCCTGACAGATACGCAGTATTTT. Its protein is CASSPGLTDTQYF.

The genes are TRBV18 and TRBJ1-4; 11 bases are a match to TRBD1. Germline V gene data show CDR1 as KGHSH and CDR2 as LQKENI. Trimming removed 4 bases from V and 8 bases from J; junction bases left unmatched: 3. The CDR3 has 14 amino acids. As DNA, the CDR3 is TGTGCCAGCTCACAGGGACAGGGGGGAGAAAAACTGTTTTTT. Translated: CASSQGQGGEKLFF.

This clone qualifies as medium-sized. The rearrangement joins TRBV7-9 to TRBJ2-7; 7 nucleotides agree with TRBD1. Per the germline V gene, CDR1 is SEHNR and CDR2 is FQNEAQ (reference sequence). The V and J ends lost 5 bases and 5 bases, in that order; junction bases with no gene match: 9. This CDR3 is 14 amino acids long. The chain's CDR3 is CASSPPQGYHEQYF. Written as DNA, the CDR3 is TGTGCCAGCAGCCCGCCACAGGGGTACCACGAGCAGTACTTC.

The gene calls are TRBV11-2 and TRBJ1-4; tentatively, D is TRBD1 (5 bases). V lost 0 bases, J lost 6 bases, and 11 bases lay in between. This CDR3 has 15 residues. CDR1 and CDR2 from the germline V gene are SGHAT and FQNNGV. CDR3 region: CASSLELGLYEKLFF. The CDR3 bases are TGTGCCAGCAGCTTAGAACTGGGGCTGTATGAAAAACTGTTTTTT.

This clone was observed once. The chain couples TRBV10-3 to TRBJ1-5, with D unresolved. From germline, CDR1 is ENHRY and CDR2 SYGVKD. V lost 0 bases and J lost 0, with 9 bases in between. The CDR3 has 16 amino acids. CDR3 in amino acids: CAISESRPISNQPQHF. CDR3 coding DNA: TGTGCCATCAGTGAGTCAAGGCCGATTAGCAATCAGCCCCAGCATTTT.

The CDR3 region is CASSFLATSGGETQYF. DNA for the CDR3: TGTGCCAGCAGCTTCCTAGCGACTAGCGGGGGGGAGACCCAGTACTTC. The chain carries TRBV11-2 and TRBJ2-5, with TRBD2 matching 13 bases. The CDR3 covers 16 residues. The germline CDR1 and CDR2 sequences are SGHAT and FQNNGV. Germline trimming cut 3 bases from V and 5 bases from J; bases unmatched to any gene: 6.

In DNA form, the CDR3 reads TGTGCCACCAGCAGAGATGCGGCAGGGCGGGGAACTGAAGCTTTCTTT. Its protein product is CATSRDAAGRGTEAFF. The rearrangement links TRBV15 to TRBJ1-1, with D possibly being TRBD1 (5 bases). This CDR3 region has 16 residues. The V end was cut by 0 bases, the J end by 5 bases, with 16 bases between. The germline gives CDR1 LNHNV, CDR2 YYDKDF (reference sequence).

The rearrangement joins TRBV19 to TRBJ1-4; no firm D call. Germline V lookup: CDR1 LNHDA, CDR2 SQIVND (reference sequence). V dropped 5 bases and J dropped 4 bases, with 11 bases sitting between them. The CDR3 runs 14 residues. CDR3 DNA: TGTGCCAGTAGTCCCCGGCGGGTTAATGAAAAACTGTTTTTT. The encoded protein is CASSPRRVNEKLFF.

This clone was detected only once. This chain connects TRBV10-3 to TRBJ2-1; D remains ambiguous. The CDR3 sequence is 12 residues long. Germline-derived CDR1 and CDR2 are ENHRY and SYGVKD. V lost 5 bases and J lost 5, with 7 bases in between. CDR3 sequence: CAISKSDNEQFF. CDR3 sequence (DNA): TGTGCCATCAGTAAAAGCGACAATGAGCAGTTCTTC.